The source of this T cell receptor beta chain is a study of cytomegalovirus exposure and HLA in healthy donors (dated by TCRdb to 2016 to 2017). In the study overall: An earlier analysis of several hundred of the donors reported approximately 300 Gb of sequence data and 117 million unique TCR beta sequences obtained from around 180 million T cells. Because of strong linkage in the cohort, roughly 5 DR-DQ haplotypes were treated as single units for association and clustering. About 330 gigabases of sequencing data and around 88 million unique TCR sequences made up an early release that covered fewer than 650 HLA-typed donors. To predict cytomegalovirus infection status, the study brought together high-throughput TCR immunosequencing, statistical association of individual TCRs with disease status, and machine learning. Besides the first cohort of 500 to 700 subjects, a separate validation cohort made up of over 100 different subjects was used. The study was designed to test whether signatures of past pathogen exposure could be identified by cataloging public T cell receptors. Across roughly 420 genotyped donors of the cohort, an average of approximately 200,000 unique TCR beta nucleotide sequences per donor were sequenced, and 15% to 20% of those sequences were non-productive. A later analysis re-examined previously published TCR beta repertoires from more than 650 donors and added high-resolution HLA genotyping to investigate patterns of TCR occurrence. An earlier analysis of approximately 580 of the donors used high-throughput TCR beta sequencing to judge whether each TCR beta V gene segment behaved as functional or pseudogenic. The number of donors typed differed by locus, with about 629-630 for A, B, C, DRB1 and DQB1, roughly 520 for DQA1, 606 for DPA1, and around 450 for DPB1. The study profiled the T cell repertoires of hundreds of subjects by immunosequencing and related them to cytomegalovirus serostatus. Donor age, sex, ethnicity and CMV serostatus were compiled alongside the repertoire data. All discovery cohort repertoires had been generated using a single sequencing platform. The later analysis used no new phenotypic data to find candidate immune exposures, relying instead on TCR beta sequences and their occurrence across donors. The genetic ancestry cluster associated with self-reported Caucasian donors included 65% to 90% of the 350 to 500 genotyped donors. A later genetic analysis used genome-wide SNP genotypes for about 55% of the 666 donors, treating that subset as a discovery cohort. Both class I and class II loci were covered by HLA typing, at four-digit resolution.

The library was produced with the immunoSEQ multiplex PCR assay. For the multiplex PCR, a mixture combining 60 forward primers for TCR Vbeta segments and 13 reverse primers for TCR Jbeta segments was used. A multiplex PCR assay on genomic DNA amplified the CDR3 region of rearranged TCR beta genes. The Illumina HiSeq System was used to sequence the amplified TCR beta libraries as 87-base-pair reads. On the authors' methods: In a later analysis, some 80 million unique TCR beta chains were counted across the roughly 700 repertoires, and around 10 million of these chains were shared by at least two donors. To remove PCR and sequencing errors, raw reads were error-corrected and collapsed into unique sequences using a nearest-neighbor algorithm that merged closely related sequences. CDR3 sequences were aligned to IMGT reference sequences to assign V, D and J gene segments. For a sequence to be retained, a match of at least six nucleotides to both a V gene segment and a J gene segment was required. A rearrangement was called productive if the CDR3 had no stop codons and remained in frame with V and J, and every other rearrangement was called non-productive. Following IMGT convention, CDR3 was defined as the stretch from the second conserved V-encoded cysteine up to the conserved J-encoded phenylalanine. Sequences without an unambiguous match to a single V gene segment were excluded from the earlier analysis of several hundred of the donors. In an earlier analysis of more than 500 of the donors, a V segment was called functional when productive rearrangements were above 56.7%, and segregating when the standard deviation between donors exceeded 5%. To diagnose cytomegalovirus status from the catalog of TCR beta chain sequences, a statistical classification framework was built. In a later analysis, V and J genes were assigned by comparing TCR nucleotide sequences against IMGT/GENE-DB human TR gene sequences. Using the TCRdist pipeline, a later analysis assigned CDR3 sequences along with most-parsimonious VDJ recombination scenarios. In a later analysis, each TCR beta chain was defined by its CDR3 amino acid sequence together with its V-gene family, and reads without a unique V-gene family were excluded. A later analysis removed several hundred highly shared, low-generation-probability nucleotide sequences to deal with suspected cross-contamination and a sequencing artifact. In a later analysis, a clonal expansion index was calculated for each public chain from normalized within-repertoire ranks of inferred template counts. A later analysis computed generation probabilities with a VDJ recombination model fitted to out-of-frame rearrangements, and checked the results against IGoR. In a later analysis, hypergeometric tests were used to score TCR-TCR, TCR-HLA and TCR-CMV co-occurrence, with a repertoire-size bias correction applied to TCR pairs. To estimate false discovery rates, a later analysis permuted the HLA or CMV assignments 20 times. In a later analysis, co-occurring TCRs were grouped using DBSCAN, and TCRdist sequence similarity was added for clustering within HLA-allele-positive subsets. Co-occurrence clustering excluded repertoires with fewer than 30,000 or more than 120,000 public chains, plus five with anomalous nucleotide sharing. In TCRdb, the immuneACCESS table is reduced to in-frame sequences with V and J assigned. These tables do not hold every clone; where another copy was compared, an unresolved V gene accounts for under half, and the others remain unexplained. The V and J calls and clone size are taken from that table; D and trimming were inferred from the DNA. The sample records some 110,000 clones, around 77% of which are singletons. Together, the top ten hold 9.5% to 15% of the sample.

Points on this clone: Its specific antigen is unknown. Base quality data are lacking; no much larger clone is found one base away.

The CDR3 goes from the cysteine to the phenylalanine over 17 residues. Solely the CDR3 DNA is kept, with 51 bases framed from the first base. From V the trimming removes 4 bases and from J it removes 1 base, while the gene matches leave 12 bases of the junction unaccounted for. The cohort consisted of more than 650 healthy bone marrow donors. At the time of sampling, all cohort members were nominally healthy, though unrecorded immune exposures were likely present. The donor was CMV seropositive and was included in the group of 289 seropositive cohort members. A peripheral blood sample was collected from each donor, and TCR beta sequencing was performed on peripheral blood mononuclear cells. The Qiagen DNeasy Blood Extraction Kit was used to extract genomic DNA from the blood cell samples. Overall study results and their limits: In an earlier analysis of some 550 of the donors, most TCR beta V segments were observed in productive rearrangements about 87% or about 30% of the time, broadly matching IMGT annotations. Most CMV-associated TCR beta chains appeared to be HLA-restricted in a later analysis, and the HLA associations seemed to be driven largely by CMV exposure. At a false discovery rate of 0.05, a later analysis linked 15,000 to 20,000 TCR beta sequences to specific HLA alleles. Only TCR beta chains were sequenced in this cohort, and the absence of alpha or paired-chain data limited detectable features. V-gene and J-gene trimming of TCR beta chains was associated with a missense DCLRE1C variant in a later genetic analysis, and the association was replicated in an independent cohort. In both the original and validation cohorts, the classifier was reported to diagnose cytomegalovirus status with high specificity and sensitivity. Because HLA typing was missing for some donors at each locus, association tests included only the typed subset. About 17 rarely observed V segments, including chromosome 9 orphons, were excluded from the earlier analysis of 550 to 700 of the donors because counts were too low. Linkage disequilibrium might explain the correlated functional status among segregating V segments, but an unknown experimental factor could not be excluded. Immune exposure information for the cohort was limited to CMV serostatus. Some IMGT-functional V segments, including TRBV6-2 and TRBV6-3, could not be told apart with the 87-base-pair reads, so those segments were excluded. The sequencing pipeline was judged likely to have produced a cluster of highly shared sequence variants as a technical artifact. The authors suggested that the approach could potentially be generalized to other disease states and immunological phenotypes. Strong co-occurrence of HLA alleles, especially DR and DQ, made assigning TCR associations to individual alleles difficult. A later analysis found that TCR association rates varied across HLA loci, with DRB1 alleles showing the most associated TCRs and HLA-C alleles the fewest. In vitro tests confirmed that three of the cytomegalovirus-associated TCR beta chains recognize cytomegalovirus antigens. A later analysis reported that several top co-occurrence clusters appeared linked to parvovirus B19, influenza, CMV and Epstein-Barr virus. In the study, 164 TCR beta chains were listed as associated with cytomegalovirus. A further reported finding was that TCR beta sequences accurately predicted the HLA-A and HLA-B alleles for most subjects in the first cohort. A later genetic analysis reported fewer N-insertions in productive TCRs among donors in an Asian-associated ancestry cluster than the roughly 690-donor mean. Across donors, most TCR sequences were observed very rarely, whereas some public TCRs were present in many individuals. The presence/absence analyses assumed that sequencing depth was roughly uniform across donors, and that assumption may not be true. Compared with equally common non-associated chains, HLA-associated TCR beta chains in a later analysis were more clonally expanded and had lower generation probabilities.

The sequenced material came from PBMCs. The V and J genes are TRBV23-1 and TRBJ2-7; a stretch of 8 junction bases matches TRBD1. TRBV23-1 has ORF status, its function being uncertain. The receptor comes from a woman aged 40-49 years in good health and CMV-seropositive. In nucleotide form, the sequence is TGCGCCAGCAGTCCGACGACCGGGACAGGACAATCCTACGAGCAGTACTTC. Its protein product is CASSPTTGTGQSYEQYF.